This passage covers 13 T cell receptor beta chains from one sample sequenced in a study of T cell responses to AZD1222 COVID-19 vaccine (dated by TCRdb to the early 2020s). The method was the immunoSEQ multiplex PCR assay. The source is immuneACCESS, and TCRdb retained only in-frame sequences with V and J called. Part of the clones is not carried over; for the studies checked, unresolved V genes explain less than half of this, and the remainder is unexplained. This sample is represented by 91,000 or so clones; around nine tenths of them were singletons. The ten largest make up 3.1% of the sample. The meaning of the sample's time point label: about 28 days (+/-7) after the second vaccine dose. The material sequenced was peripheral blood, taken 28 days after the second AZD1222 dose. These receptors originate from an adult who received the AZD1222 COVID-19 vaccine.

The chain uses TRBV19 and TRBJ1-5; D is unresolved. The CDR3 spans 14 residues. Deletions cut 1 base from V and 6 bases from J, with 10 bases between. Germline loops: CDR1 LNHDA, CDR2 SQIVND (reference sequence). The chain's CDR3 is CASSIGALGQPQHF. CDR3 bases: TGTGCCAGTAGTATAGGGGCCCTCGGTCAGCCCCAGCATTTT.

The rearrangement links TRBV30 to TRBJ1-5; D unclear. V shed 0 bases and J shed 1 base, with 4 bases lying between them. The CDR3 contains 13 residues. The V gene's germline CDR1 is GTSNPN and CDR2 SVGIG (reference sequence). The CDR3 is CAWSVSSNQPQHF. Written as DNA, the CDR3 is TGTGCCTGGAGTGTAAGCAGCAATCAGCCCCAGCATTTT.

The CDR3 spells CASSLPDRRGEAFF. The DNA of the CDR3 is TGTGCCAGCAGTTTACCCGACAGACGGGGAGAAGCTTTCTTT. The rearrangement joins TRBV28 to TRBJ1-1, with a tentative D call TRBD1 (5 bases). The germline gives CDR1 MDHEN, CDR2 SYDVKM. This CDR3 region has 14 residues. Trimming stripped 2 bases from V and 8 bases from J, with 15 bases between.

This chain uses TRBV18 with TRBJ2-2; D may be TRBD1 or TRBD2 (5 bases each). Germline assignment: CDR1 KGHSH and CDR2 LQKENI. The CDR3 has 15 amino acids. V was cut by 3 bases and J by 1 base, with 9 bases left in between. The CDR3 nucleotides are TGTGCCAGCTCACCGAGGGGCCTGAACACCGGGGAGCTGTTTTTT. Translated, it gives CASSPRGLNTGELFF.

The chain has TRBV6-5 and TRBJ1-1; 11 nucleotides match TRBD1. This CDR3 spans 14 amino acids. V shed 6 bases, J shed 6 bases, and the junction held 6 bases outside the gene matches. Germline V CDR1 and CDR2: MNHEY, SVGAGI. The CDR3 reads CASRRTGGSPEAFF. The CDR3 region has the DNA TGTGCCAGCAGACGGACAGGGGGCTCCCCTGAAGCTTTCTTT.

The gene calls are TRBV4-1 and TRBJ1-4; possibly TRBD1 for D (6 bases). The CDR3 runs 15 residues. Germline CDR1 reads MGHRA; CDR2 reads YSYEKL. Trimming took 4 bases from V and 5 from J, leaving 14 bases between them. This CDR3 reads CASSRTTGINEKLFF. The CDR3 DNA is TGCGCCAGCAGCCGGACCACAGGGATCAATGAAAAACTGTTTTTT.

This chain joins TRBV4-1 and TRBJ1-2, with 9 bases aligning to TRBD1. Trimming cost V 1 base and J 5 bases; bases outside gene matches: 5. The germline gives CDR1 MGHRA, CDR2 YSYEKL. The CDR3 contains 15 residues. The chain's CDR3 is CASSQVGTGRYGYTF. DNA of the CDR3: TGCGCCAGCAGCCAAGTCGGGACAGGGAGATATGGCTACACCTTC.

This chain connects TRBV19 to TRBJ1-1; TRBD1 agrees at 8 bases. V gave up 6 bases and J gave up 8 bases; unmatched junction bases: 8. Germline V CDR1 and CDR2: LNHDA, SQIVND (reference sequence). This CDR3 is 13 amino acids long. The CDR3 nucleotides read TGTGCCAGTAGCAGGGACCGGGACAGGGAAGCTTTCTTT. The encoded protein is CASSRDRDREAFF.

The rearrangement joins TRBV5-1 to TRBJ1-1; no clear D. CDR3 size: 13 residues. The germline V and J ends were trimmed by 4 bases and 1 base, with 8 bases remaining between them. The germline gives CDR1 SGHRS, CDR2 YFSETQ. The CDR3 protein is CASSLLGNTEAFF. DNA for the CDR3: TGCGCCAGCAGCCTCCTGGGGAACACTGAAGCTTTCTTT.

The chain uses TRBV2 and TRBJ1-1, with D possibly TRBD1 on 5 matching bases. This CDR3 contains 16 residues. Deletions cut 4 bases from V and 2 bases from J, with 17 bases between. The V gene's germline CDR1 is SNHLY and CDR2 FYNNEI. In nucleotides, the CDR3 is TGTGCCAGCAGTGCTGTCGGGACCACGGGCAACACTGAAGCTTTCTTT. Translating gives CASSAVGTTGNTEAFF.

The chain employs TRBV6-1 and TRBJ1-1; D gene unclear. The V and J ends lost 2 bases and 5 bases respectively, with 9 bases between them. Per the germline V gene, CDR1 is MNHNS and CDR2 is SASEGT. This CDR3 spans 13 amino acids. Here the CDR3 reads CASSESESTEAFF. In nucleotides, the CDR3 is TGTGCCAGCAGTGAATCGGAGAGTACTGAAGCTTTCTTT.

CDR3 in DNA: TGTGCCAGCAGCTTAGAACCAAATTCACCCCTCCACTTT. Residues: CASSLEPNSPLHF. The V call is TRBV7-2, the J call TRBJ1-6; unclear D gene. In germline, CDR1 is SGHTA, CDR2 FQGNSA. The CDR3 is 13 amino acids. Trimming pared 1 base from V and 7 bases from J, leaving 5 bases between.

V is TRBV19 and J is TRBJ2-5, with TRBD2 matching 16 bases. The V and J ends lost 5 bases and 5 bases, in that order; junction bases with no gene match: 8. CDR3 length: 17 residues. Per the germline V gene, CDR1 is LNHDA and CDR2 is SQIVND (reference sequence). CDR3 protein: CASSPGLAGGRGETQYF. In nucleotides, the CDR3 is TGTGCCAGTAGTCCGGGACTAGCGGGGGGGAGAGGTGAGACCCAGTACTTC.